This T cell receptor (beta chain) is drawn from a study of shared clonotypes between healthy human individuals (dated by TCRdb to about 2020). Study-level background: A couple of women and a few men aged 18 to 49 years were included in the cohort. Different laboratories and diverse techniques were used to prepare libraries and sequence TCR repertoires, to increase sequencing depth and limit assay-specific biases. Between about 0.8 and 9 billion PBMCs per donor were obtained by leukapheresis. To estimate repertoire size and how much clonotypes are shared between individuals, the study performed deep sequencing of blood TCR repertoires from about five healthy adults. For each donor, CD4 naive and CD4 memory were each run on three plates, CD8 naive on two plates, and CD8 memory on one plate.

Looking up the germline V gene (reference sequence) yields CDR1 GTSNPN and CDR2 SVGIG. V gives up 5 bases and J gives up 10 bases, and the segment between their germline ends measures 20 bases. The CDR3, from cysteine to phenylalanine, totals 14 residues. Only the CDR3 portion is preserved as DNA: 42 bases, with reading frame beginning at the first base. This clone was observed a handful of times. Its cognate antigen has yet to be identified. Base quality data are lacking; no much larger clone is found one base away. The donors were healthy, HIV-negative adults with no recently reported acute infections or vaccinations. All donors were Caucasian adults living in Nashville, Tennessee, USA. CD4+ T cells were enriched through magnetic negative selection, after which naive cells were positively selected on CD45RA and the remaining negative fraction served as the memory subset. After blood collection by leukapheresis, PBMCs were isolated using Ficoll-Histopaque density gradient centrifugation and then cryopreserved in the vapor phase of liquid nitrogen. Analytical flow cytometry was used to check the purity and quantity of each magnetically sorted T cell population. Each sorted fraction had its genomic DNA isolated and then quantified by UV absorbance on a Nanodrop 2000c.

The paper's findings and limits, for the study overall: The small number of donors limited the genetic and exposure-history diversity represented. Compared with non-shared clonotypes, the clonotypes found in all four sorted-subset donors had higher generation probabilities. Sampling was restricted to blood, and TCR repertoires in tissues likely differ from the TCR repertoires found in blood. Sharing across a few donors was observed for around 4.8% of naive CD4, about 3.2% of naive CD8, around 2.5% of memory CD4, and roughly 0.4% of memory CD8 clonotypes. Even with the large sequencing depth, rarefaction of the sorted-subset datasets indicated that sequencing was incomplete. Naive subsets generally had larger estimated clonotype richness than memory subsets. Based on pairwise subsampling, the degree of clonotype sharing among donors was expected to be affected by sequencing depth.

Using the deep immunoSEQ assay, multiplex PCR amplified TCR CDR3 regions from genomic DNA. Genomic DNA extracted from each cell subset was distributed evenly over all wells of several immunoSEQ 96-well plates, and each plate served as one replicate. For sorted subsets, 150 to 250 ng genomic DNA, equal to about 30,000 T cell genomes, was loaded into each replicate PCR. Purified libraries were quantified with a Qubit 3.0 fluorometer, sized on a Bioanalyzer 2100, and re-quantified with the KAPA Library Quantification kit. A separate single-read 150-cycle Illumina NextSeq 550 flow cell was used to sequence each immunoSEQ 96-well plate. As for the authors' bioinformatics: The immunoSEQ output contained only junctional sequences without quality scores, so filtering could not match that applied to full-length reads. To assign V/J genes and CDR3, sequences were annotated against IMGT germline references using PyIR, a Python wrapper for IgBLAST v1.9. Reads with weak V/J assignments (E-value above 1e-6), missing CDR3, stop codons, out-of-frame junctions, or ambiguous translated residues were removed. V3J clonotypes were defined by identical inferred V gene, J gene, and CDR3 amino acid sequence. Percentage overlap between repertoires was calculated by dividing the number of shared unique clonotypes by the size of the smaller repertoire. Repertoire richness was assessed with RTK rarefaction, the Chao1 estimator, and Recon v2.1 estimates of unobserved clonotypes. Generation probabilities were computed with OLGA for all TCRbeta clonotypes obtained by the gDNA method from a few donors. Not all clones reach the TCRdb copy of this immuneACCESS table, which keeps in-frame sequences only. Checked studies attribute under half of the gap to unresolved V genes and leave the rest unexplained. D and trimming come from the DNA, and the V and J calls and clone size come from that table. The sample data list over 2 million clones, and roughly 92% of these were observed just once. The ten largest clones capture about 0.36% of the sample.

The sample comprised naive CD4+ T cells from PBMCs. The sample's cell subset or site, from its label and the paper: CD45RA+ positively selected. The sequence was collected from a man younger than 35 in good health. Some clones in this sample may be carry-over from other donors' samples. The sequence joins TRBV30 to TRBJ1-4; the D gene is possibly TRBD1, with 6 bases matching. The CDR3 region has the sequence CAWSQGLGVGKLFF. At the DNA level, the sequence is TGTGCCTGGTCCCAGGGGCTGGGGGTGGGAAAACTGTTTTTT.